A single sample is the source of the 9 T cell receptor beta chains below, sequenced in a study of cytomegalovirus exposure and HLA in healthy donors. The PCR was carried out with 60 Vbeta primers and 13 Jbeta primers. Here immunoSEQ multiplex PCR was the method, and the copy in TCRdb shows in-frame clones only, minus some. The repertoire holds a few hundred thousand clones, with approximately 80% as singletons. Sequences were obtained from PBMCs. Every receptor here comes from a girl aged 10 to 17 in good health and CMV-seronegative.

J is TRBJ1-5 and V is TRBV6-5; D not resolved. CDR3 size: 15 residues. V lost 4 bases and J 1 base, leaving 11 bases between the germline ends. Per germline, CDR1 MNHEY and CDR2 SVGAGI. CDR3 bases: TGTGCCAGCAGTTTAGGAGGACGGAGCAATCAGCCCCAGCATTTT. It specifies CASSLGGRSNQPQHF.

CDR3 protein: CASSWQSRTSGVAETQYF. The DNA of the CDR3 is TGTGCCAGCAGTTGGCAGTCGAGGACTAGCGGGGTAGCCGAGACCCAGTACTTC. V is TRBV28 and J is TRBJ2-5; 12 nucleotides line up with TRBD2. The CDR3 totals 18 residues. Germline CDR1 reads MDHEN; CDR2 reads SYDVKM. Trimming took 4 bases from V and 5 from J; bases not matched to a gene: 14.

The chain's CDR3 is CASSLEGQTNSPLHF. DNA for the CDR3: TGTGCCAGCAGCTTAGAGGGACAGACTAATTCACCCCTCCACTTT. This chain uses TRBV13 with TRBJ1-6; 7 nucleotides agree with TRBD1. CDR3 length: 15 residues. Germline assignment: CDR1 PRHDT and CDR2 FYEKMQ (reference sequence). J gave up 6 bases and V 1 base, and 3 bases lay outside the gene matches.

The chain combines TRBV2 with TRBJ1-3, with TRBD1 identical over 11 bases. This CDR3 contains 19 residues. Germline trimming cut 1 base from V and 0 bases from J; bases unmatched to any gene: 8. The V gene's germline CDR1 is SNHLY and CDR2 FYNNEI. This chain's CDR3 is CASSEEGTGGLFSGNTIYF. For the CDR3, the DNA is TGTGCCAGCAGTGAAGAGGGGACAGGGGGACTTTTCTCTGGAAACACCATATATTTT.

CDR3 sequence: CASRSGNQPQHF. The CDR3 nucleotides read TGTGCCAGCAGGTCCGGCAATCAGCCCCAGCATTTT. The chain uses TRBV28 and TRBJ1-5; D gene ambiguous. Trimming removed 6 bases from V and 2 bases from J, with 5 bases in between. Germline loops: CDR1 MDHEN, CDR2 SYDVKM. This CDR3 region has 12 residues.

The CDR3 protein is CASSLGQEFYGYTF. Here the CDR3 DNA reads TGCGCCAGCAGCTTAGGACAGGAGTTCTATGGCTACACCTTC. This chain joins TRBV5-1 and TRBJ1-2; the match to TRBD1 covers 7 bases. Germline CDR1 reads SGHRS; CDR2 reads YFSETQ. This CDR3 has 14 amino acids. J gave up 4 bases and V 2 bases, and 5 bases lay outside the gene matches.

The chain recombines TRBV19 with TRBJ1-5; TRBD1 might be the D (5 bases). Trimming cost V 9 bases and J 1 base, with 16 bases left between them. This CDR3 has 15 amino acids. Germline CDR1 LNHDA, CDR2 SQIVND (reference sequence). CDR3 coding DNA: TGTGCCAGCTACGAAGGGGCGCGCAGCAATCAGCCCCAGCATTTT. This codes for CASYEGARSNQPQHF.

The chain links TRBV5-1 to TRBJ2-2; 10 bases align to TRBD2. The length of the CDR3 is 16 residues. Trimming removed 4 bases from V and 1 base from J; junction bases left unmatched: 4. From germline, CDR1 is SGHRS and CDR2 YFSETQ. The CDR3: CASSAGTSVNTGELFF. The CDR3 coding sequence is TGCGCCAGCAGCGCCGGGACTAGCGTGAACACCGGGGAGCTGTTTTTT.

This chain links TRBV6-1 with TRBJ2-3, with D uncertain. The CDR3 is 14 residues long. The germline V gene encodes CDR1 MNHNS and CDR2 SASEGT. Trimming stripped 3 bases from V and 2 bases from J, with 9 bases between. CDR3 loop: CASSEGLSTDTQYF. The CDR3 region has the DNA TGTGCCAGCAGTGAGGGCCTATCCACAGATACGCAGTATTTT.